The following is a TCR beta chain sequence with its context. Its antigen is not known. The data belong to a study of identical twins. General observations from the study: Zero-insertion analyses could be partly confounded by invariant MAIT and iNKT cells.

MiXCR, applied by TCRdb to the 5' RACE reads, yields one record per CDR3 protein. This table has roughly 1.6 million distinct CDR3 sequences, less than 35% appearing once. Germline-derived CDR1 and CDR2 are SGHRS and YFSETQ. The length of the CDR3 is 16 residues. After removal of 6 bases from V and 1 base from J, the junction contained 8 bases not matched to a gene. This TCR was sampled from a newborn girl in good health. The chain is built from TRBV5-1 and TRBJ2-3; 10 bases are a match to TRBD2. The sequencing input was cord blood. The CDR3 coding sequence is TGCGCCAGCACGAAAGGGGGGACTAGCGGCACAGATACGCAGTATTTT. As protein: CASTKGGTSGTDTQYF.